The clone carrying this T cell receptor beta chain was counted many times. No antigen is known for it. These data belong to a study of T cells in Graves' hyperthyroidism and ophthalmopathy. Looking at the study overall: Blood was drawn when the patient was first diagnosed and still untreated. Study-level findings and limits: Most clonotypes that expanded in the thyroid above 0.001 also showed up in blood. In the analysis, a 13 V-J model separated ophthalmopathy from stable hyperthyroidism.

The PBMCs were taken from around 9.1 ml of fresh peripheral blood. Amplification of TCR beta CDR3 regions used RNA as the template. The HTBI set primed first-round TCR CDR3 RT-PCR. TCRdb re-called the multiplex PCR reads with MiXCR, one entry per CDR3 protein. Among around 350,000 distinct CDR3 sequences, over 12% were seen once, and the ten largest hold approximately 19%. The germline V gene encodes CDR1 MNHNS and CDR2 SASEGT. The length of the CDR3 is 15 residues. V lost 2 bases and J lost 8, with 16 bases in between. Material: blood. This TCR was recovered from a woman aged 55 to 70 with Graves' ophthalmopathy. The chain carries TRBV6-1 and TRBJ1-5; D uncertain. CDR3 sequence (DNA): TGTGCCAGCAGTGAATTATGGGCAGACCGTGAGCCCCAGCATTTT. Encoded protein: CASSELWADREPQHF.